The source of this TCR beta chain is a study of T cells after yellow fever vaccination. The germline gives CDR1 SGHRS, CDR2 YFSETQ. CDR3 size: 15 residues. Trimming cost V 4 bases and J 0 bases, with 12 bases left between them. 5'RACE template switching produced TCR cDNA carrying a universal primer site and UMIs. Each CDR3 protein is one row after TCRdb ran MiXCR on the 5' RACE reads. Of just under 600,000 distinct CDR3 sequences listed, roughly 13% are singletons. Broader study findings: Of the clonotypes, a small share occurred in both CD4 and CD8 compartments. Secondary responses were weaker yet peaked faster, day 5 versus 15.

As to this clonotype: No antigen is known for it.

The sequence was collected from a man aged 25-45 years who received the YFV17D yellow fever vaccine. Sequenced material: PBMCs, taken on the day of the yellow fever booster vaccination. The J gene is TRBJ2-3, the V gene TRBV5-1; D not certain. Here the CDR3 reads CASSPLRGSTDTQYF. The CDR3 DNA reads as TGCGCCAGCAGCCCCCTGCGCGGCAGCACAGATACGCAGTATTTT.